This paragraph reports one TCR beta chain. This entry belongs to a study of blood T cell repertoires in COVID-19. The CDR3 consists of 12 residues. Germline V gene sequence: CDR1 KGHSH, CDR2 LQKENI. V was cut by 3 bases and J by 12 bases, with 12 bases left in between. Produced via immunoSEQ multiplex PCR; TCRdb's table is partial and in-frame only. The sample lists nearly 200,000 clones, about 80% seen once, with 6.5% to 9.5% in the top ten. Donors of Cohort 3 who recovered were those that had two negative PCRs, clearance, or symptom resolution. The origin of this receptor is a man aged 35 to 55 who had recovered from COVID-19. The source material was PBMCs or T cells enriched from blood (not recorded which). V gene TRBV18 combines with J gene TRBJ1-5, with D maybe TRBD1 (5 bases). For the CDR3, the DNA is TGTGCCAGCTCACCCAGGGAGGGGCTCCAGCATTTT. This encodes CASSPREGLQHF.